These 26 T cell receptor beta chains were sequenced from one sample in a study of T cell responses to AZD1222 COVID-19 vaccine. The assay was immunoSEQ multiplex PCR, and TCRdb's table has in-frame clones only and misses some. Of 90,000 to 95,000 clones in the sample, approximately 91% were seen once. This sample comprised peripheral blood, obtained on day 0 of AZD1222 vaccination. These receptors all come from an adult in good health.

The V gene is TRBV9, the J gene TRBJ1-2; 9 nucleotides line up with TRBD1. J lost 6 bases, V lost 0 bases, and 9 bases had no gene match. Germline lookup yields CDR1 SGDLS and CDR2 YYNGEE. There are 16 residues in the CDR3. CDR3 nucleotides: TGTGCCAGCAGCGTAGAAGGGACAGGGCTAGGGGATGGCTACACCTTC. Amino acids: CASSVEGTGLGDGYTF.

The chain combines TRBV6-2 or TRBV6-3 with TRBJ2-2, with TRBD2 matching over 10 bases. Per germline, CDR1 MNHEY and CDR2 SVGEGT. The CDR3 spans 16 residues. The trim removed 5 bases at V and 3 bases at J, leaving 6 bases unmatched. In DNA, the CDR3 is TGTGCCAGCAGTCTCGGACTAGCGGACTACACCGGGGAGCTGTTTTTT. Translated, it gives CASSLGLADYTGELFF.

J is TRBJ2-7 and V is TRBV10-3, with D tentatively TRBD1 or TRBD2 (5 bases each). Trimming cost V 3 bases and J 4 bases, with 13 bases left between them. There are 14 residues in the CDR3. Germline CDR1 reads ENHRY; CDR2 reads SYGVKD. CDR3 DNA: TGTGCCATCAGTGAATCCACGGGGCTTTACGAGCAGTACTTC. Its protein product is CAISESTGLYEQYF.

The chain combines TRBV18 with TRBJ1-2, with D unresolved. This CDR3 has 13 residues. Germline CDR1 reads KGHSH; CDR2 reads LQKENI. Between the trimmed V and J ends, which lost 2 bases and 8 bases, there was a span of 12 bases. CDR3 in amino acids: CASSPGEAGGYTF. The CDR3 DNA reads TGTGCCAGCTCACCAGGGGAGGCGGGCGGCTACACCTTC.

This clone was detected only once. CDR3: CASSITGQGSYEQYF. The DNA for the CDR3 is TGTGCCAGCAGCATTACGGGACAGGGGTCCTACGAGCAGTACTTC. The chain recombines TRBV7-2 with TRBJ2-7, with 10 bases lining up with TRBD1. Germline CDR1 SGHTA, CDR2 FQGNSA. The CDR3 loop spans 15 amino acids. The ends lost 5 bases at V and 1 base at J; junction bases unmatched: 5. The variable domain in full, completed from reference TRBV7-2 and TRBJ2-7, reads GAGVSQSPSNKVTEKGKDVELRCDPISGHTALYWYRQSLGQGLEFLIYFQGNSAPDKSGLPSDRFSAERTGGSVSTLTIQRTQQEDSAVYLCASSITGQGSYEQYFGPGTRLTVT.

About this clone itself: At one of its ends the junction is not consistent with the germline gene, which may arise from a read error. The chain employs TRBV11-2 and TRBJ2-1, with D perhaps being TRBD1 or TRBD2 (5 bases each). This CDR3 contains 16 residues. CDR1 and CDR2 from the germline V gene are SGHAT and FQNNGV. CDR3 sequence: CASSLEPPRGYNEQFF. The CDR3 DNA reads TGTGCCAGCAGCCTAGAGCCCCCGAGGGGCTACAATGAGCAGTTCTTC.

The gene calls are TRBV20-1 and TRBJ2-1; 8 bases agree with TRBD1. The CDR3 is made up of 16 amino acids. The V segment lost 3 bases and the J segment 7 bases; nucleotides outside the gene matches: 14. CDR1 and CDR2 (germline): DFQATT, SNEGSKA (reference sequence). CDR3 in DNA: TGCAGTGCTAGTTTGCGCCGGCAGGGGGCTCGTAATGAGCAGTTCTTC. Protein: CSASLRRQGARNEQFF.

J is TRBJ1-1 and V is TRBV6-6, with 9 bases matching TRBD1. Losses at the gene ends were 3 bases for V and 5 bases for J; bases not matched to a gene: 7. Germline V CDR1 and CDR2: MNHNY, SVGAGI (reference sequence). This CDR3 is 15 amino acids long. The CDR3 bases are TGTGCCAGCAGTTATCCTCAGACAGGGGGTACTGAAGCTTTCTTT. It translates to CASSYPQTGGTEAFF.

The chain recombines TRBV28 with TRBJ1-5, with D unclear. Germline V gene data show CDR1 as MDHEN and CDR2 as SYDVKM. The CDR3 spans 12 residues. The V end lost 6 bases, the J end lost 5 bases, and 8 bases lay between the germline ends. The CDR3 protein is CASRSTHQPQHF. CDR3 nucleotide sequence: TGTGCCAGCAGGTCGACCCATCAGCCCCAGCATTTT.

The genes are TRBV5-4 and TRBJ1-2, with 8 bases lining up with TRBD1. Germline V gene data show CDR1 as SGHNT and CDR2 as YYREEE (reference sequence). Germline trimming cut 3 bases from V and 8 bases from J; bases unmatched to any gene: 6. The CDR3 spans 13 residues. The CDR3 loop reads CASSSGQGGGYTF. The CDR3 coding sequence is TGTGCCAGCAGCTCCGGACAGGGCGGAGGCTACACCTTC.

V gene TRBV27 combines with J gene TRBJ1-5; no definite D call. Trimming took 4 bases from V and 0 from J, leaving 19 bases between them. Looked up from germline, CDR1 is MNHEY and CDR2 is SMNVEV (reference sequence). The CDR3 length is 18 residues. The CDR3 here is CASSSTLKGEYSNQPQHF. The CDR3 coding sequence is TGTGCCAGCAGTTCCACCCTCAAGGGAGAATATAGCAATCAGCCCCAGCATTTT.

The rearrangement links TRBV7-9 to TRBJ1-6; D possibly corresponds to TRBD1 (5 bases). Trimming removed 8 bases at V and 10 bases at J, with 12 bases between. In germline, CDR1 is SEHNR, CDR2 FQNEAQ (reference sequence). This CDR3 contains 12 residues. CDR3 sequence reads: CASSRGGSPLHF. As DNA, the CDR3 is TGTGCCAGCTCCCGTGGGGGGTCACCCCTCCACTTT.

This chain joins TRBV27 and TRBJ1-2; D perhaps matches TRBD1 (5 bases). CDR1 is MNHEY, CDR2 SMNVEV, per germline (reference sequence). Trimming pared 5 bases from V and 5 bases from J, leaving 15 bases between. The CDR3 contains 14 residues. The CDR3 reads CASSLRDPRYGYTF. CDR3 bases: TGTGCCAGCAGTCTGCGGGACCCAAGGTATGGCTACACCTTC.

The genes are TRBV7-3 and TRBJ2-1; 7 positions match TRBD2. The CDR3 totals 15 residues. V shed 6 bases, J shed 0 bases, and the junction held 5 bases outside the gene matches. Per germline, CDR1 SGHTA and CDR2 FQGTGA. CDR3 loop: CASSRRGDSYNEQFF. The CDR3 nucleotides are TGTGCCAGCAGTCGCCGGGGGGACTCCTACAATGAGCAGTTCTTC.

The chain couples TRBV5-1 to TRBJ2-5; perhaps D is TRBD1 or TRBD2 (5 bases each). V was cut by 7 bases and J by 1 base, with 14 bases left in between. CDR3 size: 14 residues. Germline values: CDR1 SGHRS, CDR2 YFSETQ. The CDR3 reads CASHRGQGQETQYF. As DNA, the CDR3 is TGCGCCAGCCATCGAGGGCAGGGCCAAGAGACCCAGTACTTC.

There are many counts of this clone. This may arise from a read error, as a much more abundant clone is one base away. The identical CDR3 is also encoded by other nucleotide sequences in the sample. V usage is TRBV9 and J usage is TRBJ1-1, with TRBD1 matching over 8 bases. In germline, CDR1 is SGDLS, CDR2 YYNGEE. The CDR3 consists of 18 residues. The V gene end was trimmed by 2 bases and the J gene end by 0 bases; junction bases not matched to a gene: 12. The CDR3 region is CASSVGGAGGPMNTEAFF. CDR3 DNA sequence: TGTGCCAGCAGCGTCGGGGGGGCAGGGGGCCCGATGAACACTGAAGCTTTCTTT. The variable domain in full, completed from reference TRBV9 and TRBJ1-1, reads DSGVTQTPKHLITATGQRVTLRCSPRSGDLSVYWYQQSLDQGLQFLIQYYNGEERAKGNILERFSAQQFPDLHSELNLSSLELGDSALYFCASSVGGAGGPMNTEAFFGQGTRLTVV.

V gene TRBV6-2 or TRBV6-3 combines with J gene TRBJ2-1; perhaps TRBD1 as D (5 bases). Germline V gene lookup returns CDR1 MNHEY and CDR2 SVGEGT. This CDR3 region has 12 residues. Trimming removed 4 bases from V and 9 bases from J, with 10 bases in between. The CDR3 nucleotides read TGTGCCAGCAGTTCTCAGGGCGGTGAGCAGTTCTTC. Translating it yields CASSSQGGEQFF.

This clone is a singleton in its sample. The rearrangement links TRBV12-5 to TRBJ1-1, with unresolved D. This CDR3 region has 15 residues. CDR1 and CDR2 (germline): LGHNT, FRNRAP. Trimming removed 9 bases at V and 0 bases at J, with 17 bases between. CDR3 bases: TGTGCTAGCACAGCGGAAATGCTCTTGAACACTGAAGCTTTCTTT. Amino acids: CASTAEMLLNTEAFF.

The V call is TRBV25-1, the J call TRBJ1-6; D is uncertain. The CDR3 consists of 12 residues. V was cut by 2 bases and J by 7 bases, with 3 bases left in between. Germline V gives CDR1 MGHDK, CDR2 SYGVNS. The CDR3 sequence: CASSEPNSPLHF. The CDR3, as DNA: TGTGCCAGCAGTGAACCAAATTCACCCCTCCACTTT.

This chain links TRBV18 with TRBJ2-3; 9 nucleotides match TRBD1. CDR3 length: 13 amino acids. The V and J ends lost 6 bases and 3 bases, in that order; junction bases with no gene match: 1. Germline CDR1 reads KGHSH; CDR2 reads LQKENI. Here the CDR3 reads CASSGQGTDTQYF. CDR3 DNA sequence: TGTGCCAGCTCCGGACAGGGGACAGATACGCAGTATTTT.

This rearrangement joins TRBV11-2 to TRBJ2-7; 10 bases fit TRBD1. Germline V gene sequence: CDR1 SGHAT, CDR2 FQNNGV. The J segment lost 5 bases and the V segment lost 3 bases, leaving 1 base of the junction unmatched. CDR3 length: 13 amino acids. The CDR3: CASSLGQGNEQYF. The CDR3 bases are TGTGCCAGCAGCTTGGGACAGGGGAACGAGCAGTACTTC.

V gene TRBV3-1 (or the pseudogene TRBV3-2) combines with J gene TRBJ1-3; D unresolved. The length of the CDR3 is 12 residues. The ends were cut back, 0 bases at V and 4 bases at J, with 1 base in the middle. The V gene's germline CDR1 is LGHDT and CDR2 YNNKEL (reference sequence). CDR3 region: CASSQEGNTIYF. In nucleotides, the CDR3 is TGTGCCAGCAGCCAAGAAGGAAACACCATATATTTT.

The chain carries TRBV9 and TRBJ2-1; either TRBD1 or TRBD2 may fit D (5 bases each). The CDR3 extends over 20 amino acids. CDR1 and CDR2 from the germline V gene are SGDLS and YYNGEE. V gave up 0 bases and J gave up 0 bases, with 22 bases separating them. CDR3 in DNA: TGTGCCAGCAGCGTAGCCACCGGGACGCGAACCACCCGCTCCTACAATGAGCAGTTCTTC. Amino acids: CASSVATGTRTTRSYNEQFF.

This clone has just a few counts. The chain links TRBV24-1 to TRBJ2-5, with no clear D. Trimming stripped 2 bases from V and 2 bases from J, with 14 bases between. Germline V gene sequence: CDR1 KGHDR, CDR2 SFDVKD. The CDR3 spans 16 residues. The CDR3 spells CATSDSGPSAQETQYF. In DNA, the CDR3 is TGTGCCACCAGTGATTCCGGACCATCGGCACAAGAGACCCAGTACTTC.

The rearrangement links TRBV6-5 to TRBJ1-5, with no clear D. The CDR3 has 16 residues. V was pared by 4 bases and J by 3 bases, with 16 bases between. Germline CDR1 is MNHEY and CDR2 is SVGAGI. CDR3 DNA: TGTGCCAGCAGTTCTACGGGAAACTCATACAATCAGCCCCAGCATTTT. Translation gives CASSSTGNSYNQPQHF.

CDR3: CASSIKTGGSSGYTF. The CDR3 coding sequence is TGTGCCAGCAGCATAAAGACAGGGGGATCAAGTGGCTACACCTTC. The genes are TRBV11-2 and TRBJ1-2, with TRBD1 matching 9 bases. J lost 7 bases, V lost 5 bases, and 11 bases had no gene match. This CDR3 contains 15 residues. Germline loops: CDR1 SGHAT, CDR2 FQNNGV. Complete variable domain (other parts from reference TRBV11-2 and TRBJ1-2): EAGVAQSPRYKIIEKRQSVAFWCNPISGHATLYWYQQILGQGPKLLIQFQNNGVVDDSQLPKDRFSAERLKGVDSTLKIQPAKLEDSAVYLCASSIKTGGSSGYTFGSGTRLTVV.